This T cell receptor (beta chain) stems from a study of beta chain features in type 1 diabetes. Study-wide findings and caveats: Fewer insertions but more deletions were seen at VDJ junctions in type 1 diabetes patients.

Sequenced material consisted of expressed TCRB transcripts (all of the isolated RNA was reverse transcribed). The table came from immunoSEQ multiplex PCR; TCRdb's copy has only in-frame clones and leaves some out. The table has just over 600,000 clones, about a sixth seen once. CD45RO/CCR7/CD25/CD127/CD95/CD27 staining was used to isolate CD4+ naive, central memory, regulatory and stem cell-like memory cells by sorting. Comment on this clone: Its target is unknown.

J gave up 3 bases and V 3 bases, and 4 bases lay outside the gene matches. The CDR3 runs to 15 residues. Germline lookup yields CDR1 SGDLS and CDR2 YYNGEE. The receptor was isolated from a man between 18 and 29 years old in good health. The sequenced sample consisted of naive CD4+ T cells from blood. The chain couples TRBV9 to TRBJ1-3; 9 positions agree with TRBD1. The CDR3 DNA is TGTGCCAGCAGCGCCGACAGGGGGTTTGGAAACACCATATATTTT. Translating it yields CASSADRGFGNTIYF.